The 11 T cell receptor beta chains listed next were all sequenced from one sample in a study of blood T cell repertoires in COVID-19. TCRdb's table, derived via immunoSEQ multiplex PCR, lists solely in-frame clones and lacks some. The sample has approximately 73,000 clones; 86% are singletons. The sequenced sample consisted of peripheral blood. These receptors all come from a woman in her sixties with acute or convalescent COVID-19.

The rearrangement links TRBV24-1 to TRBJ2-5; 10 positions agree with TRBD1. V shed 4 bases, J shed 1 base, and the junction held 2 bases outside the gene matches. Germline V lookup: CDR1 KGHDR, CDR2 SFDVKD. The CDR3 totals 15 residues. The CDR3 DNA reads as TGTGCCACCAGTGAACGACAGGGGGCCCAAGAGACCCAGTACTTC. Encoded protein: CATSERQGAQETQYF.

This chain joins TRBV28 and TRBJ1-4, with D perhaps matching TRBD1 (5 bases). Germline values: CDR1 MDHEN, CDR2 SYDVKM. The CDR3 has 15 residues. The germline V and J ends were trimmed by 2 bases and 8 bases, with 15 bases remaining between them. CDR3 nucleotides: TGTGCCAGCAGTTTACTACCGGGACTGGGGGAAAAACTGTTTTTT. Encoded protein: CASSLLPGLGEKLFF.

This chain joins TRBV3-1 (or the pseudogene TRBV3-2) and TRBJ2-6; D gene unclear. Germline assignment: CDR1 LGHDT and CDR2 YNNKEL (reference sequence). The CDR3 extends over 14 amino acids. The V gene lost 4 bases and the J gene lost 1 base, with 5 bases spanning the gap. Here the CDR3 reads CASSPVSGANVLTF. CDR3 nucleotides: TGTGCCAGCAGCCCCGTTTCTGGGGCCAACGTCCTGACTTTC.

The chain recombines TRBV7-3 with TRBJ2-3; 7 positions agree with TRBD2. Germline V lookup: CDR1 SGHTA, CDR2 FQGTGA. V shed 8 bases, J shed 3 bases, and the junction held 11 bases outside the gene matches. This CDR3 contains 15 residues. The DNA of the CDR3 is TGTGCCAGCTCGACGGGTGGCGGGAGTACAGATACGCAGTATTTT. Translated: CASSTGGGSTDTQYF.

V is TRBV3-1 (or the pseudogene TRBV3-2) and J is TRBJ1-5, with 10 bases lining up with TRBD1. Losses at the gene ends were 4 bases for V and 6 bases for J; bases not matched to a gene: 3. The germline gives CDR1 LGHDT, CDR2 YNNKEL (reference sequence). This CDR3 region has 14 residues. The CDR3: CASSPGQGTQPQHF. CDR3 in DNA: TGTGCCAGCAGCCCGGGACAGGGGACTCAGCCCCAGCATTTT.

The genes are TRBV5-1 and TRBJ2-7; a possible D gene is TRBD1 (5 bases). This CDR3 has 12 residues. Germline V gene lookup returns CDR1 SGHRS and CDR2 YFSETQ. Trimming took off 0 bases at V and 9 bases at J, with 10 bases between the two ends. This CDR3 is CASSLEGHLQYF. The CDR3 coding sequence is TGCGCCAGCAGCTTGGAAGGACATCTGCAGTACTTC.

The chain uses TRBV6-2 or TRBV6-3 and TRBJ1-5; tentatively, D is TRBD1 (5 bases). V dropped 4 bases and J dropped 0 bases, with 13 bases sitting between them. Germline V gives CDR1 MNHEY, CDR2 SVGEGT. This CDR3 is 16 amino acids long. CDR3 sequence: CASSSSRVHSNQPQHF. CDR3 DNA sequence: TGTGCCAGCAGTTCATCCAGGGTCCATAGCAATCAGCCCCAGCATTTT.

The chain carries TRBV2 and TRBJ2-1; D may be TRBD1 (6 bases). Trimming cost V 6 bases and J 9 bases, with 15 bases left between them. The CDR3 runs 13 residues. CDR1 is SNHLY and CDR2 is FYNNEI in the germline V gene. CDR3 nucleotides: TGTGCCAGCAGCCAACAGGGCTCCGGTGAGCAGTTCTTC. This codes for CASSQQGSGEQFF.

The V call is TRBV7-2, the J call TRBJ2-3; 7 nucleotides line up with TRBD1. V trimming: 5 bases; J trimming: 7 bases; junction bases outside the gene matches: 9. This CDR3 comprises 14 residues. The germline V gene has CDR1 SGHTA and CDR2 FQGNSA. CDR3 bases: TGTGCCAGCAGCCCCCGACAGGGACCAAATACGCAGTATTTT. Its protein product is CASSPRQGPNTQYF. The full variable domain, with the rest looked up from reference TRBV7-2 and TRBJ2-3, is GAGVSQSPSNKVTEKGKDVELRCDPISGHTALYWYRQSLGQGLEFLIYFQGNSAPDKSGLPSDRFSAERTGGSVSTLTIQRTQQEDSAVYLCASSPRQGPNTQYFGPGTRLTVL.

The rearrangement links TRBV5-6 to TRBJ2-7, with TRBD2 identical over 13 bases. This CDR3 spans 15 amino acids. J gave up 6 bases and V 2 bases, and 5 bases lay outside the gene matches. Germline V CDR1 and CDR2: SGHDT, YYEEEE. The CDR3 sequence is CASSLLGTSGTEQYF. CDR3 bases: TGTGCCAGCAGCTTACTCGGGACTAGCGGGACCGAGCAGTACTTC. Full variable domain (rest looked up from reference TRBV5-6 and TRBJ2-7): DAGVTQSPTHLIKTRGQQVTLRCSPKSGHDTVSWYQQALGQGPQFIFQYYEEEERQRGNFPDRFSGHQFPNYSSELNVNALLLGDSALYLCASSLLGTSGTEQYFGPGTRLTVT.

The chain is built from TRBV27 and TRBJ2-1; D possibly corresponds to TRBD2 (6 bases). From germline, CDR1 is MNHEY and CDR2 SMNVEV (reference sequence). The V end was cut by 2 bases, the J end by 1 base, with 9 bases between. The CDR3 covers 15 residues. The CDR3 nucleotides read TGTGCCAGCAGTTTACTTAGCGGATCCTACAATGAGCAGTTCTTC. Its translation: CASSLLSGSYNEQFF.